A few counts support the clone carrying this T cell receptor (beta chain). Its specificity is not known. Trimming took off 1 base at V and 8 bases at J, with 15 bases between the two ends. Germline lookup yields CDR1 SGHVS and CDR2 FNYEAQ. This CDR3 is 15 amino acids long. These data belong to a study of post-analysis software for immune sequencing data. The library was made from cDNA and included unique molecular identifiers. A single record per CDR3 protein comes from TCRdb applying MiXCR to the PCR reads. The repertoire has more than 450,000 distinct CDR3 sequences, around 44% of them found once; the top ten carry under 2%. Findings and caveats of the study: Roughly 5 TRBV segments occurring more often in patients than controls included TRBV5-6, TRBV5-1 and TRBV20-1.

The sequence derives from a girl between 10 and 17 years old with multiple sclerosis. Material: blood. The genes are TRBV7-6 and TRBJ2-1, with D tentatively TRBD1 (6 bases). DNA for the CDR3: TGTGCCAGCAGCTTAGTTGTCCAGGGGATCGATGAGCAGTTCTTC. Residues: CASSLVVQGIDEQFF.